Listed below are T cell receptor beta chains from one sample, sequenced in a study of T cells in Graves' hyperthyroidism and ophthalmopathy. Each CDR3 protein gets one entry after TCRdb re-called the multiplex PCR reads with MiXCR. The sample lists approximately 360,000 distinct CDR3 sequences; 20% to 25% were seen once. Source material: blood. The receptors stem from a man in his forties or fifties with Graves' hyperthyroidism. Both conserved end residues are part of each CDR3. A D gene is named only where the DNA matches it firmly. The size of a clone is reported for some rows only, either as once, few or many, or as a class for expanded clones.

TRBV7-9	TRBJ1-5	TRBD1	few	CASSLGGQGTYNQPQHF	TGTGCCAGCAGCTTAGGGGGACAGGGCACCTACAATCAGCCCCAGCATTTT
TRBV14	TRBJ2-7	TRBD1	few	CASSTAGTGDYEQYF	TGTGCCAGCAGCACGGCCGGGACAGGGGACTACGAGCAGTACTTC
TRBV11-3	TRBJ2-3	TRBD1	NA	CASSLGTGTYTDTQYF	TGTGCCAGCAGCTTAGGGACAGGGACCTACACAGATACGCAGTATTTT
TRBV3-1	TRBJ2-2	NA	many	CASSQANTGELFF	TGTGCCAGCAGCCAAGCCAACACCGGGGAGCTGTTTTTT
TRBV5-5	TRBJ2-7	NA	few	CASSLGDMVYEQYF	TGTGCCAGCAGCCTGGGGGATATGGTCTACGAGCAGTACTTC
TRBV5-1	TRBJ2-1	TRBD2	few	CASSWGLAGGLRNNEQFF	TGCGCCAGCAGCTGGGGACTAGCGGGAGGCCTACGGAACAATGAGCAGTTCTTC
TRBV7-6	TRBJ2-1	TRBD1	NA	CASSSTGGLMNEQFF	TGTGCCAGCAGCTCCACAGGGGGCTTAATGAATGAGCAGTTCTTC
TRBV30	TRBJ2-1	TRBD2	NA	CAWSAELAGGYNEQFF	TGTGCCTGGAGTGCTGAACTAGCGGGAGGTTACAATGAGCAGTTCTTC
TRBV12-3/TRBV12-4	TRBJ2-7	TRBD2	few	CASSFESGRAYEQYF	TGTGCCAGCAGTTTCGAAAGCGGGAGGGCCTACGAGCAGTACTTC
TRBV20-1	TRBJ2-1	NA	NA	CSARSPSSYNEQFF	TGCAGTGCTAGATCCCCGAGCTCCTACAATGAGCAGTTCTTC
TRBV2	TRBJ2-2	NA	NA	CASSAINRAGATGELFF	TGTGCCAGCAGCGCCATTAATAGGGCAGGGGCCACCGGGGAGCTGTTTTTT
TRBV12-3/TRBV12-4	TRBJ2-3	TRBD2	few	CASRKGLAGENTQYF	TGTGCCAGCAGGAAGGGACTAGCGGGAGAAAATACGCAGTATTTT
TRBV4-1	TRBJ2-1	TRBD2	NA	CASRGLAANNEQFF	TGTGCCAGCAGGGGACTAGCGGCAAACAATGAGCAGTTCTTC
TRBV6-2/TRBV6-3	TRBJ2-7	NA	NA	CASRTLAKVKDEQYF	TGTGCCAGCAGAACCCTAGCGAAGGTTAAGGACGAGCAGTACTTC
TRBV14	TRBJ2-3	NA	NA	CASSQVGVSSTDTQYF	TGTGCCAGCAGCCAAGTTGGGGTCAGCTCCACAGATACGCAGTATTTT
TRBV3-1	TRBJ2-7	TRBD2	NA	CASSQGGGGSLAGFYEQYF	TGTGCCAGCAGCCAAGGAGGAGGTGGGAGCCTAGCGGGTTTCTACGAGCAGTACTTC
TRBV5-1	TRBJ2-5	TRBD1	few	CASSSGQGFEETQYF	TGCGCCAGCAGCTCGGGACAGGGTTTCGAAGAGACCCAGTACTTC
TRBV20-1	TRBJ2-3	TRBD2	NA	CSAISRGLAGGTDTQYF	TGCAGTGCCATTAGCCGGGGACTAGCGGGGGGCACAGATACGCAGTATTTT
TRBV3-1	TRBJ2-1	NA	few	CASSQPRGSYNEQFF	TGTGCCAGCAGCCAACCTAGAGGCTCCTACAATGAGCAGTTCTTC
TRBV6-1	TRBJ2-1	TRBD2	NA	CASSGTSGRNGSYNEQFF	TGCGCCAGCAGCGGGACTAGCGGGAGAAACGGGTCCTACAATGAGCAGTTCTTC
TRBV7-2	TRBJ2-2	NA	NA	CASRPAGGTGSTGELFF	TGTGCCAGCAGGCCGGCGGGTGGCACAGGTAGCACCGGGGAGCTGTTTTTT
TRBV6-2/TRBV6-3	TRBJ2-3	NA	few	CASSPRTVADTQYF	TGTGCCAGCAGTCCCCGGACAGTGGCAGATACGCAGTATTTT
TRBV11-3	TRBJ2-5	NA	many	CASSLRGSWAETQYF	TGTGCCAGCAGCTTACGGGGTTCGTGGGCAGAGACCCAGTACTTC
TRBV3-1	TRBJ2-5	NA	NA	CASSQNSETQYF	TGTGCCAGCAGCCAGAACAGTGAGACCCAGTACTTC
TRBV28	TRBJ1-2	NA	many	CASSLRLSSGYTF	TGTGCCAGCAGTTTACGGCTTAGCAGTGGCTACACCTTC
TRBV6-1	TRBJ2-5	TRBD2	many	CASNLLAGGGTQYF	TGTGCCAGCAACTTACTAGCGGGAGGCGGGACCCAGTACTTC
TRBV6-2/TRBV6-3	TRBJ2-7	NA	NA	CASSNRGAVYEQYF	TGTGCCAGCAGCAACCGTGGAGCGGTCTACGAGCAGTACTTC
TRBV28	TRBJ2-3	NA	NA	CASSGVVPDTQYF	TGTGCCAGCAGCGGGGTAGTCCCAGATACGCAGTATTTT
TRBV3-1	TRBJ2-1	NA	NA	CASSPTRSSYNEQFF	TGTGCCAGCAGCCCCACAAGGAGCTCCTACAATGAGCAGTTCTTC
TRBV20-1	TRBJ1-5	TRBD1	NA	CSARGGTGLKPQHF	TGCAGTGCTAGAGGGGGGACAGGGTTGAAGCCCCAGCATTTT
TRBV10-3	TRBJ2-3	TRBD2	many	CAIKSGTSGSSTDTQYF	TGTGCCATCAAATCCGGGACTAGCGGGAGTAGTACAGATACGCAGTATTTT
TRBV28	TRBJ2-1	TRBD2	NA	CASSPQPGLAGNYNEQFF	TGTGCCAGCAGTCCACAGCCCGGACTAGCGGGAAATTACAATGAGCAGTTCTTC
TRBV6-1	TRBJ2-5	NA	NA	CASRPLQGAETQYF	TGTGCCAGCAGACCACTTCAGGGTGCAGAGACCCAGTACTTC
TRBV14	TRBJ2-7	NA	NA	CASSQEPSINYEQYF	TGCGCCAGCAGCCAAGAGCCCTCCATAAACTACGAGCAGTACTTC
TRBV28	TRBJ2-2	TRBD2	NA	CASSLLVGLAGESAGELFF	TGTGCCAGCAGTTTATTGGTGGGACTAGCGGGAGAGTCCGCCGGGGAGCTGTTTTTT
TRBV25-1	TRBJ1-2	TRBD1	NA	CASSERAGGNGYTF	TGTGCCAGCAGTGAAAGGGCAGGGGGAAATGGCTACACCTTC
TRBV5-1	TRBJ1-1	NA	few	CASSPGPSVGTEAFF	TGCGCCAGCAGTCCTGGGCCCTCCGTCGGTACTGAAGCTTTCTTT
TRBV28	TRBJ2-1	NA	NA	CASSPPVGEQFF	TGTGCCAGCAGTCCCCCGGTAGGGGAGCAGTTCTTC
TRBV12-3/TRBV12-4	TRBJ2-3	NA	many	CASSLVQTTDTQYF	TGTGCCAGCAGTTTAGTACAGACCACAGATACGCAGTATTTT
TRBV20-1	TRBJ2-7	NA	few	CSASRDLAARQYF	TGCAGTGCTAGCAGGGACCTTGCGGCTCGGCAGTACTTC
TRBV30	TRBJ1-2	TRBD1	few	CAWGQGPYGYTF	TGTGCCTGGGGACAGGGACCCTATGGCTACACCTTC
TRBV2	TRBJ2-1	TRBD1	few	CASSGSVGQGDWRERYNEQFF	TGTGCCAGCAGTGGGAGTGTCGGACAGGGGGATTGGAGGGAGAGGTACAATGAGCAGTTCTTC